This T cell receptor beta chain was sequenced in a study of graft-versus-host responses after intestinal transplantation. Study summary: Those transplanted obtained multivisceral, liver-intestinal, or isolated intestinal grafts.

Data came from immunoSEQ multiplex PCR; TCRdb stores just in-frame clones and leaves some out. The sample lists over 80,000 clones, roughly 83% occurring once. The specimen comprised PBMCs, sampled 255 days after intestinal transplant. This receptor was identified in a human patient who received an intestinal transplant, so some T cells may come from the graft donor.

CDR3 sequence reads: CASSLVVRQESGNTIYF. CDR3 nucleotides: TGTGCCAGCAGCTTAGTGGTGCGACAAGAATCTGGAAACACCATATATTTT. The V gene is TRBV7-9, the J gene TRBJ1-3, with D hard to call. Deletions cut 1 base from V and 1 base from J, with 14 bases between. Germline CDR1 and CDR2: SEHNR and FQNEAQ (reference sequence). This CDR3 has 17 residues.